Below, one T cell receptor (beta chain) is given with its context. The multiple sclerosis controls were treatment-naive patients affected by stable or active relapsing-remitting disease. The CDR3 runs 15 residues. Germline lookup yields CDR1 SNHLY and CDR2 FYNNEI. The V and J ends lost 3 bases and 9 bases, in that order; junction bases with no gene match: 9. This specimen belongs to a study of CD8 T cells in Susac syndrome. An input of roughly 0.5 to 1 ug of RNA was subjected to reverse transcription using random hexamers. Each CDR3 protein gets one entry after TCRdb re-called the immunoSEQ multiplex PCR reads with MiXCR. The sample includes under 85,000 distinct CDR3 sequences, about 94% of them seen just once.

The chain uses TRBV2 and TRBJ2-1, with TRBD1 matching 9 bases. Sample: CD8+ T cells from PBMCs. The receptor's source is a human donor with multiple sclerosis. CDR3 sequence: CASSDWGQGDPEQFF. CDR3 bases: TGTGCCAGCAGTGACTGGGGACAGGGCGATCCTGAGCAGTTCTTC.